These T cell receptor beta chains were read from a single sample in a study of T-cell memory formation after mild COVID-19. TCRdb re-derived calls from the 5' RACE reads in MiXCR, one entry per CDR3 protein. The data hold roughly 410,000 distinct CDR3 sequences, with 20% to 25% observed a single time. Sequences were obtained from PBMCs or a T cell subset sorted from them (not recorded which). The source is an adult woman who had mild COVID-19 (a few samples of this study predate the infection). Cell type and time point are not known. CDR3s include the opening cysteine and the closing phenylalanine or tryptophan. The D gene is left open where the match is weak. Only part of the rows carry a size: once, few, many, or a class if the clone is expanded.

.	TRBV6-2/TRBV6-3	TRBJ1-2	.	CASSYGLGYGYTF	TGTGCCAGCAGTTACGGACTGGGCTATGGCTACACCTTC
TRBD1	TRBV7-8	TRBJ1-5	.	CASSPTGTQPQHF	TGTGCCAGCAGCCCGACAGGGACTCAGCCCCAGCATTTT
TRBD2	TRBV15	TRBJ2-1	.	CATSRDGGGYNEQFF	TGTGCCACCAGCAGAGATGGCGGGGGTTACAATGAGCAGTTCTTC
.	TRBV5-6	TRBJ2-7	.	CASSLAKIGKQYF	TGTGCCAGCAGCTTGGCCAAGATAGGGAAGCAGTACTTC
TRBD2	TRBV5-1	TRBJ2-2	few	CASSRPGLAGDTGELFF	TGCGCCAGCAGCAGACCGGGACTAGCGGGAGATACCGGGGAGCTGTTTTTT
.	TRBV5-1	TRBJ1-1	.	CASSQQAAPGTTEAFF	TGCGCCAGCAGTCAACAAGCGGCCCCTGGGACCACTGAAGCTTTCTTT
.	TRBV11-3	TRBJ1-1	.	CASSSLGRGRRNTEAFF	TGTGCCAGCAGCTCCCTGGGCAGGGGAAGGAGGAACACTGAAGCTTTCTTT
TRBD1	TRBV6-1	TRBJ2-1	few	CASTGTGGGVNEQFF	TGTGCCAGCACCGGGACAGGGGGCGGTGTAAATGAGCAGTTCTTC
.	TRBV7-9	TRBJ2-7	.	CASSQGQTGSGEQYF	TGTGCCAGCAGCCAGGGGCAGACGGGTTCTGGCGAGCAGTACTTC
.	TRBV6-2/TRBV6-3	TRBJ1-1	.	CASSFIGPNEAFF	TGTGCCAGCAGTTTTATTGGACCCAATGAAGCTTTCTTT
.	TRBV7-9	TRBJ2-5	.	CASSFGTVETQYF	TGTGCCAGCAGCTTCGGGACGGTTGAGACCCAGTACTTC
.	TRBV11-2	TRBJ2-1	.	CASSLSGTLSANEQFF	TGTGCCAGCAGCCTCTCTGGGACACTAAGTGCGAATGAGCAGTTCTTC
.	TRBV7-2	TRBJ1-4	few	CASSLGHPHKEKLFF	TGTGCCAGCAGCTTAGGACACCCCCATAAGGAAAAACTGTTTTTT
.	TRBV6-6	TRBJ2-1	few	CASSHGGYNEQFF	TGTGCCAGCAGCCACGGTGGTTACAATGAGCAGTTCTTC
TRBD2	TRBV18	TRBJ2-7	few	CASSPPTSGNEQYF	TGTGCCAGCTCACCACCGACTAGCGGGAACGAGCAGTACTTC
.	TRBV15	TRBJ1-4	few	CATSRDGLGKLFF	TGTGCCACCAGCAGAGACGGCCTTGGTAAACTGTTTTTT
.	TRBV12-3/TRBV12-4	TRBJ1-6	.	CASSSGDYNSPLHF	TGTGCCAGCAGTTCCGGGGATTATAATTCACCCCTCCACTTT
TRBD2	TRBV5-1	TRBJ2-1	.	CASSPRTSVYNEQFF	TGCGCCAGCAGCCCTAGGACTAGCGTCTACAATGAGCAGTTCTTC
.	TRBV24-1	TRBJ2-2	.	CATSVAANTGELFF	TGTGCCACCAGTGTGGCAGCGAACACCGGGGAGCTGTTTTTT
TRBD1	TRBV5-6	TRBJ2-3	.	CASSLYAQGSTDTQYF	TGTGCCAGCAGCTTGTATGCACAGGGGAGCACAGATACGCAGTATTTT
TRBD2	TRBV27	TRBJ2-7	.	CASRPYSGGPFYEQYF	TGTGCCAGCAGACCCTATAGCGGGGGCCCTTTCTACGAGCAGTACTTC
TRBD2	TRBV6-6	TRBJ2-3	few	CASSRRLAGGTAGSTDTQYF	TGTGCCAGCAGTCGAAGACTAGCGGGGGGGACCGCCGGGTCCACAGATACGCAGTATTTT
TRBD2	TRBV27	TRBJ2-3	few	CASSLFRGTSDTDTQYF	TGTGCCAGCAGTTTATTTCGGGGGACTAGCGACACAGATACGCAGTATTTT
TRBD2	TRBV7-9	TRBJ2-7	.	CASSSGLAGKRGYEQYF	TGTGCCAGCAGCTCCGGACTAGCGGGGAAGAGGGGCTACGAGCAGTACTTC
TRBD2	TRBV14	TRBJ2-4	.	CASSPGEGWNIQYF	TGTGCCAGCAGTCCCGGGGAGGGGTGGAACATTCAGTACTTC
.	TRBV4-3	TRBJ2-1	few	CASSLIGKEKQFF	TGCGCCAGCAGCCTCATTGGGAAAGAGAAGCAGTTCTTC
.	TRBV20-1	TRBJ2-3	many	CSALRQDTQYF	TGCAGTGCTCTCAGGCAGGATACGCAGTATTTT
TRBD1	TRBV27	TRBJ2-7	.	CASSFPGAGGEQYF	TGTGCCAGCAGTTTCCCCGGGGCAGGGGGCGAGCAGTACTTC
.	TRBV7-2	TRBJ2-3	.	CASSRWGAGPSTDTQYF	TGTGCCAGCAGCCGGTGGGGAGCGGGCCCGAGCACAGATACGCAGTATTTT
.	TRBV20-1	TRBJ1-5	.	CSARDVTGSNQPQHF	TGCAGTGCTAGAGACGTTACAGGGAGCAATCAGCCCCAGCATTTT
TRBD1	TRBV5-1	TRBJ1-2	few	CASSLWTGGSYGYTF	TGCGCCAGCAGCCTATGGACAGGGGGCAGCTATGGCTACACCTTC
TRBD1	TRBV7-9	TRBJ2-1	few	CASSLGPGQGARDNEQFF	TGTGCCAGCAGCCTGGGACCGGGACAGGGGGCGCGGGACAATGAGCAGTTCTTC
.	TRBV7-9	TRBJ1-2	few	CAFTIREGYGYTF	TGTGCCTTTACGATCAGGGAGGGGTATGGCTACACCTTC
TRBD1	TRBV5-1	TRBJ1-1	.	CASNQDRGDDTEAFF	TGCGCCAGCAACCAGGACAGGGGAGACGACACTGAAGCTTTCTTT
TRBD2	TRBV28	TRBJ2-1	.	CASSPRLAGGFNEQFF	TGTGCCAGCAGCCCTAGACTAGCGGGGGGGTTTAATGAGCAGTTCTTC
.	TRBV10-3	TRBJ1-5	.	CAISESGYGDQPQHF	TGTGCCATCAGTGAGTCAGGGTACGGAGATCAGCCCCAGCATTTT
TRBD2	TRBV13	TRBJ2-3	few	CASSLNYPGGADTQYF	TGTGCCAGCAGCTTAAATTATCCGGGAGGCGCAGATACGCAGTATTTT
TRBD1	TRBV12-3/TRBV12-4	TRBJ1-5	once	CASSLWGQGSGPQHF	TGTGCCAGCAGTTTATGGGGACAGGGGAGCGGGCCCCAGCATTTT
.	TRBV7-2	TRBJ1-1	.	CASRPVVGHTEAFF	TGTGCCAGCAGGCCCGTAGTTGGCCACACTGAAGCTTTCTTT
.	TRBV12-3/TRBV12-4	TRBJ2-7	.	CASSLAGGPGAYEQYF	TGTGCCAGCAGTTTAGCGGGCGGGCCGGGGGCCTACGAGCAGTACTTC
TRBD1	TRBV12-3/TRBV12-4	TRBJ2-5	many	CASRESGQGTETQYF	TGTGCCAGCAGGGAATCGGGACAGGGGACGGAGACCCAGTACTTC
TRBD2	TRBV20-1	TRBJ2-5	.	CSASSGGKETQYF	TGCAGTGCCAGTAGCGGGGGAAAAGAGACCCAGTACTTC
.	TRBV12-3/TRBV12-4	TRBJ2-1	.	CASSLGRGDVRFF	TGTGCCAGCAGTTTAGGGAGGGGGGACGTGAGATTCTTC
.	TRBV7-9	TRBJ2-1	few	CASSPEAMSNNEQFF	TGTGCCAGCAGCCCCGAGGCCATGTCCAACAATGAGCAGTTCTTC
TRBD1	TRBV6-5	TRBJ2-5	few	CASSYMGRGLETQYF	TGTGCCAGCAGTTACATGGGCAGGGGGCTGGAGACCCAGTACTTC
.	TRBV6-2/TRBV6-3	TRBJ2-1	.	CASRRTVLWDEQFF	TGTGCCAGCCGGCGGACTGTCCTTTGGGATGAGCAGTTCTTC
TRBD1	TRBV12-3/TRBV12-4	TRBJ1-5	.	CASRQTGVGAQHF	TGTGCCAGCAGGCAGACAGGGGTAGGAGCCCAGCATTTT
TRBD2	TRBV7-3	TRBJ2-3	.	CASSDRGADTQYF	TGTGCCAGCAGCGACCGGGGGGCAGATACGCAGTATTTT
.	TRBV4-2	TRBJ2-3	.	CASSQAPGGITDTQYF	TGTGCCAGCAGCCAAGCCCCAGGCGGTATCACAGATACGCAGTATTTT
.	TRBV10-3	TRBJ1-2	few	CAISRDNYGYTF	TGTGCCATCAGTCGGGACAACTATGGCTACACCTTC
TRBD2	TRBV24-1	TRBJ2-3	.	CATSESGASTDTQYF	TGTGCCACCAGCGAAAGCGGGGCTAGCACAGATACGCAGTATTTT
TRBD2	TRBV7-3	TRBJ2-3	few	CASSLNGLAVSDTQYF	TGTGCCAGCAGCTTAAATGGACTAGCGGTTTCAGATACGCAGTATTTT
TRBD2	TRBV10-3	TRBJ2-6	few	CAISEWSGDSSGANVLTF	TGTGCCATCAGTGAGTGGAGCGGGGATAGCTCTGGGGCCAACGTCCTGACTTTC
TRBD1	TRBV5-4	TRBJ2-1	few	CASSLGTGGSYNEQFF	TGTGCCAGCAGCTTGGGGACAGGGGGCTCCTACAATGAGCAGTTCTTC